This T cell receptor beta chain was identified during a study of early T cells in non-severe SARS-CoV-2 infection. The germline V and J ends were trimmed by 5 bases and 2 bases, with 12 bases remaining between them. The CDR3 has 13 amino acids. Germline lookup yields CDR1 SQVTM and CDR2 ANQGSEA. Separate cDNA molecules each had unique molecular identifiers attached to them. TCRdb recomputed calls from the 5' RACE reads with MiXCR, one row per CDR3 protein. This sample has about 85,000 distinct CDR3 sequences, with 13% to 15% found just once. The specimen sequenced was whole blood. This TCR was sampled from an adult who was a healthcare worker with PCR-confirmed SARS-CoV-2 infection or an uninfected control (not recorded which). The chain recombines TRBV29-1 with TRBJ1-2; D is unclear. The CDR3 region has the DNA TGCAGCGTTAACACAGTGCTAAACTATGGCTACACCTTC. Its protein is CSVNTVLNYGYTF.